Below, 17 T cell receptor beta chains from the same sample are listed, as sequenced in a study of blood T cell repertoires in COVID-19. Clones were read by immunoSEQ multiplex PCR, and TCRdb kept only the in-frame ones, dropping some. This sample carries fewer than 150,000 clones, 75% to 85% of them seen once, and the ten largest clones take roughly 20%. The sequenced material came from peripheral blood. These receptors all come from a man older than 75 with acute or convalescent COVID-19.

This rearrangement joins TRBV7-9 to TRBJ2-7; D might be TRBD2 (5 bases). This CDR3 comprises 12 residues. CDR1 is SEHNR, CDR2 FQNEAQ, per germline (reference sequence). The V end lost 4 bases, the J end lost 2 bases, and 6 bases lay between the germline ends. The CDR3 loop is CASSWGAYEQYF. DNA for the CDR3: TGTGCCAGCAGCTGGGGAGCCTACGAGCAGTACTTC.

The rearrangement uses TRBV12-5 and TRBJ2-7, with 9 bases that match TRBD1. Germline lookup yields CDR1 LGHNT and CDR2 FRNRAP. Trimming took 5 bases from V and 3 from J; bases not matched to a gene: 5. This CDR3 spans 14 amino acids. CDR3 DNA sequence: TGTGCTAGTGGTCACACGACAGGGGGCTACGAGCAGTACTTC. Encoded protein: CASGHTTGGYEQYF.

This sequence joins TRBV5-6 and TRBJ1-6; no clear D gene. CDR1 and CDR2 from the germline V gene are SGHDT and YYEEEE. This CDR3 contains 14 residues. Trimming left V 3 bases short and J 5 bases short, with 9 bases between. CDR3 nucleotides: TGTGCCAGCAGCTCCCTCCGTAATAATTCACCCCTCCACTTT. This sequence encodes CASSSLRNNSPLHF.

CDR3 amino acids: CASSMTGTGGGRSEKLFF. DNA of the CDR3: TGTGCCAGTAGTATGACCGGGACAGGGGGCGGAAGGTCTGAAAAACTGTTTTTT. The chain employs TRBV19 and TRBJ1-4; 12 nucleotides line up with TRBD1. Germline CDR1 and CDR2: LNHDA and SQIVND (reference sequence). The CDR3 has 18 amino acids. V gave up 3 bases and J gave up 7 bases; unmatched junction bases: 12.

This chain joins TRBV9 and TRBJ1-6, with D perhaps matching TRBD1 (6 bases). V was cut by 0 bases and J by 5 bases, with 9 bases left in between. The CDR3 has 15 amino acids. The germline V gene encodes CDR1 SGDLS and CDR2 YYNGEE. The CDR3 region has the DNA TGTGCCAGCAGCGTAGACGGACAGAATAATTCACCCCTCCACTTT. This sequence encodes CASSVDGQNNSPLHF. Filled out from reference TRBV9 and TRBJ1-6, the complete variable domain reads DSGVTQTPKHLITATGQRVTLRCSPRSGDLSVYWYQQSLDQGLQFLIQYYNGEERAKGNILERFSAQQFPDLHSELNLSSLELGDSALYFCASSVDGQNNSPLHFGNGTRLTVT.

The chain joins TRBV9 to TRBJ1-6, with D possibly matching TRBD1 (6 bases). CDR3 length equals 14 residues. Germline V gene sequence: CDR1 SGDLS, CDR2 YYNGEE. Trimming removed 7 bases at V and 9 bases at J, with 17 bases between. CDR3 region: CASGPITGRSPLHF. CDR3 DNA: TGTGCCAGCGGACCGATAACAGGGCGTTCACCCCTCCACTTT. The full variable domain, rest sourced from reference TRBV9 and TRBJ1-6, is DSGVTQTPKHLITATGQRVTLRCSPRSGDLSVYWYQQSLDQGLQFLIQYYNGEERAKGNILERFSAQQFPDLHSELNLSSLELGDSALYFCASGPITGRSPLHFGNGTRLTVT.

The chain links TRBV10-3 to TRBJ2-5; 7 nucleotides line up with TRBD1. The V gene end was trimmed by 6 bases and the J gene end by 1 base; junction bases not matched to a gene: 8. The CDR3 loop spans 15 amino acids. CDR1 and CDR2 (germline): ENHRY, SYGVKD. CDR3 sequence: CAIRLDRRIQETQYF. The DNA of the CDR3 is TGTGCCATCAGGTTGGACAGGCGAATCCAAGAGACCCAGTACTTC.

The table lists this clone with a few counts. The chain joins TRBV5-1 to TRBJ1-6; a possible D gene is TRBD1 (6 bases). The germline gives CDR1 SGHRS, CDR2 YFSETQ. Trimming removed 0 bases at V and 6 bases at J, with 13 bases between. The CDR3 consists of 16 residues. CDR3 residues: CASSLEFGTPNSPLHF. The CDR3 nucleotides read TGCGCCAGCAGCTTGGAATTCGGGACACCTAATTCACCCCTCCACTTT.

The V gene is TRBV7-9, the J gene TRBJ2-5; TRBD2 aligns across 9 bases. CDR1 and CDR2 (germline): SEHNR, FQNEAQ (reference sequence). V gave up 1 base and J gave up 4 bases; unmatched junction bases: 4. The CDR3 runs to 15 residues. In DNA, the CDR3 is TGTGCCAGCAGCTTAGTGGGACTAGCAGGAGAGACCCAGTACTTC. Protein product: CASSLVGLAGETQYF.

V gene TRBV27 combines with J gene TRBJ1-2; 9 bases map to TRBD1. This CDR3 is 15 amino acids long. Germline-derived CDR1 and CDR2 are MNHEY and SMNVEV (reference sequence). Trimming cost V 0 bases and J 4 bases; bases outside gene matches: 3. This chain's CDR3 is CASSLSGTGSYGYTF. The DNA of the CDR3 is TGTGCCAGCAGTTTATCTGGGACAGGGTCCTATGGCTACACCTTC.

This chain joins TRBV5-6 and TRBJ1-2, with D possibly TRBD1 on 6 matching bases. The ends were cut back, 1 base at V and 9 bases at J, with 16 bases in the middle. Germline assignment: CDR1 SGHDT and CDR2 YYEEEE. The CDR3 sequence is 14 residues long. CDR3 DNA: TGTGCCAGCAGCTTGTCCGGCAGGGGAATAAGCTACACCTTC. Residues: CASSLSGRGISYTF. The complete variable domain, with remaining parts taken from reference TRBV5-6 and TRBJ1-2, reads DAGVTQSPTHLIKTRGQQVTLRCSPKSGHDTVSWYQQALGQGPQFIFQYYEEEERQRGNFPDRFSGHQFPNYSSELNVNALLLGDSALYLCASSLSGRGISYTFGSGTRLTVV.

This chain connects TRBV27 to TRBJ1-3; perhaps TRBD1 as D (5 bases). Germline V gives CDR1 MNHEY, CDR2 SMNVEV (reference sequence). This CDR3 contains 15 residues. Trimming left V 5 bases short and J 0 bases short, with 11 bases between. CDR3 sequence reads: CASSPTTASGNTIYF. The CDR3 DNA follows: TGTGCCAGCAGTCCAACGACAGCCTCTGGAAACACCATATATTTT.

The V call is TRBV18, the J call TRBJ2-7, with TRBD2 matching 8 bases. CDR1 is KGHSH and CDR2 is LQKENI in the germline V gene. With 6 bases clipped from V and 0 bases from J, the junction kept 10 bases outside the gene matches. This CDR3 spans 16 amino acids. The CDR3 coding sequence is TGTGCCAGCTCGGCTAAGAGCGGGGGCGTCTCCTACGAGCAGTACTTC. This translates into CASSAKSGGVSYEQYF. The whole variable domain, filled in from reference TRBV18 and TRBJ2-7, reads NAGVMQNPRHLVRRRGQEARLRCSPMKGHSHVYWYRQLPEEGLKFMVYLQKENIIDESGMPKERFSAEFPKEGPSILRIQQVVRGDSAAYFCASSAKSGGVSYEQYFGPGTRLTVT.

The CDR3 loop reads CASGLGTGGPDTQYF. CDR3 bases: TGTGCTAGTGGTTTGGGGACAGGGGGCCCAGATACGCAGTATTTT. The chain couples TRBV12-5 to TRBJ2-3; 11 positions agree with TRBD1. The V and J ends lost 1 base and 4 bases, in that order; junction bases with no gene match: 1. Per germline, CDR1 LGHNT and CDR2 FRNRAP. The CDR3 loop spans 15 amino acids.

The CDR3 protein is CASSPLDLTGELFF. CDR3 sequence (DNA): TGTGCCAGCAGCCCTCTGGACTTAACCGGGGAGCTGTTTTTT. This sequence joins TRBV7-6 and TRBJ2-2; weak D call: TRBD2 (5 bases). The CDR3 spans 14 residues. Germline loops: CDR1 SGHVS, CDR2 FNYEAQ. V lost 5 bases and J lost 5, with 12 bases in between.

V and J are TRBV12-5 and TRBJ2-1; a possible D gene is TRBD1 (5 bases). The V end lost 5 bases, the J end lost 4 bases, and 12 bases lay between the germline ends. Germline V CDR1 and CDR2: LGHNT, FRNRAP. CDR3 length: 14 amino acids. CDR3 nucleotides: TGTGCTAGTGGTCGACAGCTTTTTTACAATGAGCAGTTCTTC. This encodes CASGRQLFYNEQFF.

The chain joins TRBV15 to TRBJ1-4; D gene unclear. This CDR3 is 15 amino acids long. Trimming took 4 bases from V and 7 from J, leaving 16 bases between them. From germline, CDR1 is LNHNV and CDR2 YYDKDF (reference sequence). The CDR3 region is CATSKDYSAGEKLFF. CDR3 coding DNA: TGTGCCACCAGCAAGGATTATTCCGCGGGTGAAAAACTGTTTTTT.